This T cell receptor beta chain was captured by sequencing in a study of blood T cell repertoires in COVID-19. The overall study: Some COVID-19 samples were acute and others convalescent; all came from the United States, Italy and Spain.

Original methodology: From reference gene primer amplification, estimates of nucleated cell counts were derived. Sequenced by immunoSEQ multiplex PCR; TCRdb stores in-frame clones only, minus some. V, J and clone size derive from that table, while D and trimming were established from the DNA sequence. Seen here are 100,000 to 150,000 clones, 80% to 90% observed once, and the top ten hold approximately 0.81%. The CDR3 contains 15 residues. The ends lost 1 base at V and 6 bases at J; junction bases unmatched: 4. The germline gives CDR1 SGHAT, CDR2 FQDESV (reference sequence). Sequencing input: peripheral blood. The chain has TRBV11-1 and TRBJ2-3, with 10 bases matching TRBD1. This sequence originates from a woman between 45 and 65 years old with active or convalescent COVID-19. This CDR3 is CASSLVTGGPDTQYF. CDR3 coding DNA: TGTGCCAGCAGCTTAGTGACAGGGGGCCCCGATACGCAGTATTTT.